This T cell receptor (beta chain) was captured in a study of T cell changes during pregnancy in multiple sclerosis. Trimming took off 5 bases at V and 0 bases at J, with 8 bases between the two ends. The CDR3 length is 14 residues. Germline V lookup: CDR1 SGHVS, CDR2 FNYEAQ. Assay: immunoSEQ multiplex PCR; the TCRdb copy retains only in-frame clones and omits some. The repertoire holds 40,000 or so clones, with roughly 91% as singletons. The sample in question was CD8+ T cells from peripheral blood mononuclear cells, obtained in the second trimester of pregnancy. The J gene is TRBJ1-3, the V gene TRBV7-6; D perhaps matches TRBD1 (6 bases). This sequence originates from a female donor with multiple sclerosis, enrolled in a pregnancy study. The CDR3 protein is CASSRQVSGNTIYF. The DNA for the CDR3 is TGTGCCAGCAGCCGACAGGTCTCTGGAAACACCATATATTTT.